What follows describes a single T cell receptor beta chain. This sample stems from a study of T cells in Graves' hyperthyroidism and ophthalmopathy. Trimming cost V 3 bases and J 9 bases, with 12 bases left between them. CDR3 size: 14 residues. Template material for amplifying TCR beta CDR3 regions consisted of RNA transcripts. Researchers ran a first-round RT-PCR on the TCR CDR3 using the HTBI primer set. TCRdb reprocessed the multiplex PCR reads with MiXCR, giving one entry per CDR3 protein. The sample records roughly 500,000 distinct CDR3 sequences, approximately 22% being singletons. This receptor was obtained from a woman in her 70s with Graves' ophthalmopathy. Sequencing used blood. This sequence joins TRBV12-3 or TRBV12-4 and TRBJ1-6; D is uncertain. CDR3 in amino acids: CASSFSDLGSPLHF. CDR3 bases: TGTGCCAGCAGTTTTTCGGATCTTGGTTCACCCCTCCACTTT.